The 27 T cell receptor beta chains below were found in one sample sequenced in a study of T cell responses to AZD1222 COVID-19 vaccine. Generated by immunoSEQ multiplex PCR, the TCRdb table keeps only in-frame clones and is missing some. Altogether over 150,000 clones are present, 85% to 95% being singletons, with the ten largest covering 0.95% to 1.3%. The sample was peripheral blood, taken 28 days after the second dose of the MenACWY control vaccine. These receptors were taken from an adult who received the MenACWY meningococcal vaccine as a control.

The chain employs TRBV5-8 and TRBJ1-2, with 7 bases identical to TRBD1. The V segment lost 4 bases and the J segment 4 bases; nucleotides outside the gene matches: 7. Looked up from germline, CDR1 is SGHTS and CDR2 is YDEGEE. There are 14 residues in the CDR3. As DNA, the CDR3 is TGTGCCAGCAGCCGAGACAGGGTCCCCTATGGCTACACCTTC. Amino acids: CASSRDRVPYGYTF.

CDR3 sequence: CASSWWIDQPQHF. Written as DNA, the CDR3 is TGTGCCAGTAGTTGGTGGATTGATCAGCCCCAGCATTTT. J is TRBJ1-5 and V is TRBV19; D is unclear. Trimming stripped 5 bases from V and 5 bases from J, with 10 bases between. CDR1 and CDR2 (germline): LNHDA, SQIVND (reference sequence). There are 13 residues in the CDR3.

The chain has TRBV5-1 and TRBJ2-1, with no clear D. V was shortened by 4 bases and J by 6 bases, with 14 bases between the two germline ends. This CDR3 has 14 residues. Looked up from germline, CDR1 is SGHRS and CDR2 is YFSETQ. CDR3 sequence (DNA): TGCGCCAGCAGCCAAGGGTTCAACTCCAATGAGCAGTTCTTC. It translates to CASSQGFNSNEQFF.

This clone was observed a handful of times. The chain combines TRBV6-5 with TRBJ1-6; no clear D gene. CDR1 MNHEY and CDR2 SVGAGI come from the germline V gene. CDR3 length equals 15 residues. V gave up 0 bases and J gave up 8 bases, with 11 bases separating them. CDR3 in amino acids: CASSYSDGWDSPLHF. The CDR3 DNA reads TGTGCCAGCAGTTACTCGGACGGGTGGGATTCACCCCTCCACTTT.

The V and J genes are TRBV5-1 and TRBJ2-3; 15 positions agree with TRBD2. The CDR3 is made up of 17 amino acids. CDR1 is SGHRS, CDR2 YFSETQ, per germline. J lost 3 bases, V lost 4 bases, and 6 bases had no gene match. The CDR3 spells CASSAGLAGGGTDTQYF. The CDR3 DNA reads TGCGCCAGCAGCGCGGGACTAGCGGGGGGAGGAACAGATACGCAGTATTTT.

This sequence joins TRBV30 and TRBJ1-1; no firm D call. CDR1 is GTSNPN, CDR2 SVGIG, per germline (reference sequence). The CDR3 runs to 13 residues. Deletions cut 4 bases from V and 11 bases from J, with 20 bases between. The CDR3 is CAWNIEIRDKAFF. CDR3 bases: TGTGCCTGGAACATAGAAATCCGTGACAAGGCTTTCTTT.

The chain links TRBV7-9 to TRBJ1-2; no clear D gene. The length of the CDR3 is 14 residues. Trimming stripped 1 base from V and 10 bases from J, with 16 bases between. CDR1 and CDR2 from the germline V gene are SEHNR and FQNEAQ (reference sequence). The CDR3 spells CASSLEVRPIVYTF. The CDR3 nucleotides read TGTGCCAGCAGCTTAGAGGTCAGGCCAATCGTCTACACCTTC. The full variable domain, in which reference TRBV7-9 and TRBJ1-2 provide the parts outside the CDR3, is DTGVSQNPRHKITKRGQNVTFRCDPISEHNRLYWYRQTLGQGPEFLTYFQNEAQLEKSRLLSDRFSAERPKGSFSTLEIQRTEQGDSAMYLCASSLEVRPIVYTFGSGTRLTVV.

The chain couples TRBV5-1 to TRBJ1-2; TRBD1 is a possible D gene (5 bases). From germline, CDR1 is SGHRS and CDR2 YFSETQ. The CDR3 is made up of 14 amino acids. V shed 5 bases and J shed 4 bases, with 15 bases lying between them. The CDR3 reads CASSSSGTSYGYTF. CDR3 in DNA: TGCGCCAGCAGTTCCTCCGGGACTAGCTATGGCTACACCTTC. Together with reference TRBV5-1 and TRBJ1-2, the CDR3 gives the full variable domain: KAGVTQTPRYLIKTRGQQVTLSCSPISGHRSVSWYQQTPGQGLQFLFEYFSETQRNKGNFPGRFSGRQFSNSRSEMNVSTLELGDSALYLCASSSSGTSYGYTFGSGTRLTVV.

This chain links TRBV6-4 with TRBJ1-2; no firm D call. Germline V lookup: CDR1 MRHNA, CDR2 SNTAGT. Trimming took 5 bases from V and 3 from J, leaving 19 bases between them. The CDR3 loop spans 16 amino acids. The CDR3 nucleotides read TGTGCCAGCAGTCCCTCTACCGTCGGACGCGACTATGGCTACACCTTC. Protein: CASSPSTVGRDYGYTF.

V and J are TRBV27 and TRBJ1-3; D is perhaps TRBD1 (5 bases). Germline lookup yields CDR1 MNHEY and CDR2 SMNVEV (reference sequence). CDR3 length equals 14 residues. The V end lost 5 bases, the J end lost 4 bases, and 12 bases lay between the germline ends. CDR3 nucleotide sequence: TGTGCCAGCAGTCCCCGGGGGGGAGGAAACACCATATATTTT. Encoded protein: CASSPRGGGNTIYF.

The chain has TRBV5-1 and TRBJ2-5; 10 nucleotides match TRBD2. V lost 1 base and J lost 1; bases outside the gene matches: 4. This CDR3 region has 16 residues. From germline, CDR1 is SGHRS and CDR2 YFSETQ. The CDR3 bases are TGCGCCAGCAGCTTGATGCCTAGCGGGGGCCAAGAGACCCAGTACTTC. Protein product: CASSLMPSGGQETQYF.

This chain's CDR3 is CASSSAGNTGELFF. CDR3 bases: TGTGCCAGCAGCTCGGCAGGGAACACCGGGGAGCTGTTTTTT. The chain couples TRBV7-9 to TRBJ2-2; D not resolved. Germline assignment: CDR1 SEHNR and CDR2 FQNEAQ (reference sequence). The CDR3 covers 14 residues. V was cut by 4 bases and J by 1 base, with 7 bases left in between. The full variable domain, rest sourced from reference TRBV7-9 and TRBJ2-2, is DTGVSQNPRHKITKRGQNVTFRCDPISEHNRLYWYRQTLGQGPEFLTYFQNEAQLEKSRLLSDRFSAERPKGSFSTLEIQRTEQGDSAMYLCASSSAGNTGELFFGEGSRLTVL.

The chain combines TRBV19 with TRBJ2-5, with TRBD2 identical over 7 bases. V shed 2 bases and J 2 bases; nucleotides not matched to a gene: 8. Germline lookup yields CDR1 LNHDA and CDR2 SQIVND (reference sequence). The CDR3 is 16 residues long. The CDR3 bases are TGTGCCAGTAGTATATCGCGTGGGGGGGGACAAGAGACCCAGTACTTC. Translating gives CASSISRGGGQETQYF.

V gene TRBV6-5 combines with J gene TRBJ1-6, with D tentatively TRBD1 (5 bases). The V end was cut by 0 bases, the J end by 9 bases, with 12 bases between. This CDR3 spans 15 amino acids. CDR1 and CDR2 (germline): MNHEY, SVGAGI. The CDR3 DNA sequence: TGTGCCAGCAGTTACTCGGGGGGAAGAGCTTCACCCCTCCACTTT. Its protein is CASSYSGGRASPLHF.

This chain joins TRBV18 and TRBJ2-1; 10 positions agree with TRBD2. The CDR3 is made up of 16 amino acids. From germline, CDR1 is KGHSH and CDR2 LQKENI. J was trimmed by 7 bases and V by 1 base; bases with no gene match: 7. The CDR3 here is CASSPRQAGGQNEQFF. As DNA, the CDR3 is TGTGCCAGCTCACCACGGCAAGCGGGGGGGCAGAATGAGCAGTTCTTC.

The gene calls are TRBV30 and TRBJ1-2; 7 bases are a match to TRBD1. The length of the CDR3 is 13 residues. V lost 3 bases and J lost 6; bases outside the gene matches: 7. CDR1 GTSNPN and CDR2 SVGIG come from the germline V gene (reference sequence). The CDR3 DNA is TGTGCCTGGAGACGACAGGGTACCCATGGCTACACCTTC. Encoded protein: CAWRRQGTHGYTF.

The chain links TRBV2 to TRBJ2-3, with D uncertain. Germline CDR1 and CDR2: SNHLY and FYNNEI. The CDR3 is 14 amino acids. The germline V and J ends were trimmed by 7 bases and 4 bases, with 15 bases remaining between them. The CDR3 bases are TGTGCCAGCACTACGTCGTCTCCTCCAGATACGCAGTATTTT. Its protein product is CASTTSSPPDTQYF.

The V call is TRBV29-1, the J call TRBJ2-6; 8 positions match TRBD1. The germline V gene has CDR1 SQVTM and CDR2 ANQGSEA. With V trimmed by 4 bases and J by 0 bases, 2 bases remained unmatched. There are 15 residues in the CDR3. CDR3 in DNA: TGCAGCGTTGGGGACAGGACCTCTGGGGCCAACGTCCTGACTTTC. This codes for CSVGDRTSGANVLTF.

Worth noting for this clone: One junction end does not reproduce the germline sequence, and a read error may be involved. V and J are TRBV7-7 and TRBJ1-3; D uncertain. CDR1 and CDR2 from the germline V gene are SSHAT and FNYEAQ (reference sequence). The CDR3 extends over 15 amino acids. The CDR3 DNA reads as TGTGCTAGCAGCCTCGACGGGAGCTCTGGAAACACCATATATTTT. Encoded protein: CASSLDGSSGNTIYF.

CDR3 amino acids: CASSVSPTDTQYF. The CDR3 nucleotides read TGTGCCAGCAGTGTCAGTCCCACAGATACGCAGTATTTT. V usage is TRBV2 and J usage is TRBJ2-3; D is unresolved. The germline CDR1 and CDR2 sequences are SNHLY and FYNNEI. The V and J ends lost 4 bases and 2 bases respectively, with 7 bases between them. The CDR3 contains 13 residues.

This chain connects TRBV11-2 to TRBJ1-5; D uncertain. Trimming took 10 bases from V and 5 from J, leaving 21 bases between them. Germline V gene data show CDR1 as SGHAT and CDR2 as FQNNGV. This CDR3 has 15 residues. CDR3 coding DNA: TGTGCCACCCTGACAACTGGGAAGGGCCATCAGCCCCAGCATTTT. Translation: CATLTTGKGHQPQHF.

This sequence joins TRBV12-3 or TRBV12-4 and TRBJ1-1; possible D gene TRBD1, 6 bases. V was pared by 3 bases and J by 12 bases, with 14 bases between. CDR3 length equals 12 residues. CDR3 sequence (DNA): TGTGCCAGCAGTTTCTGGGGGGCCAGACCTTTCTTT. Residues: CASSFWGARPFF.

The chain recombines TRBV3-1 (or the pseudogene TRBV3-2) with TRBJ1-4, with unresolved D. The germline V gene has CDR1 LGHDT and CDR2 YNNKEL (reference sequence). CDR3 size: 14 residues. V lost 3 bases and J 4 bases, leaving 9 bases between the germline ends. The CDR3 DNA is TGTGCCAGCAGCCATCTAGGGATTAATGAAAAACTGTTTTTT. Its translation: CASSHLGINEKLFF.

The chain carries TRBV9 and TRBJ1-4, with 8 nucleotides matching TRBD1. This CDR3 region has 14 residues. Germline values: CDR1 SGDLS, CDR2 YYNGEE. V trimming: 4 bases; J trimming: 8 bases; junction bases outside the gene matches: 7. CDR3 coding DNA: TGTGCCAGCAGCCTGGGGGACAGGAGGGAAAAACTGTTTTTT. Translation: CASSLGDRREKLFF.

The V call is TRBV7-3, the J call TRBJ2-7; TRBD2 might be the D (6 bases). This CDR3 has 16 residues. CDR1 is SGHTA, CDR2 FQGTGA, per germline. V lost 0 bases and J 2 bases, leaving 14 bases between the germline ends. The CDR3: CASSLTFAGIPYEQYF. The CDR3 nucleotides read TGTGCCAGCAGCTTAACGTTTGCGGGGATCCCCTACGAGCAGTACTTC.

This chain uses TRBV9 with TRBJ2-3; D is perhaps TRBD2 (7 bases). Trimming removed 4 bases from V and 2 bases from J, with 11 bases in between. The germline V gene has CDR1 SGDLS and CDR2 YYNGEE. The CDR3 consists of 14 residues. CDR3 sequence: CASSSRGATDTQYF. The CDR3 DNA sequence: TGTGCCAGCAGCTCACGGGGGGCCACAGATACGCAGTATTTT.

The gene calls are TRBV6-2 or TRBV6-3 and TRBJ1-2; D unresolved. CDR1 and CDR2 (germline): MNHEY, SVGEGT. V lost 5 bases and J lost 4, with 11 bases in between. This CDR3 contains 13 residues. CDR3 in amino acids: CASSGQTLYGYTF. The CDR3 DNA reads TGTGCCAGCAGTGGGCAAACTCTCTATGGCTACACCTTC.